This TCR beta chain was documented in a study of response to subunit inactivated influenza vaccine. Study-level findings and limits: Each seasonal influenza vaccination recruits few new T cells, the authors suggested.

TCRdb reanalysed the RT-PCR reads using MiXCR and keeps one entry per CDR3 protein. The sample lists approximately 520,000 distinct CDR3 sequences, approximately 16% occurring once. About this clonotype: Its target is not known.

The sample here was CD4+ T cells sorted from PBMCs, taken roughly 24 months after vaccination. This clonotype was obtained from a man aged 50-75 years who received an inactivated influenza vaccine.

CDR3 sequence reads: CASSLRGNSYNEQFF. CDR3 DNA: TGTGCCAGCAGCTTGAGGGGAAACTCCTACAATGAGCAGTTCTTC. The chain joins TRBV11-2 to TRBJ2-1; D is possibly TRBD1 or TRBD2 (5 bases each). Trimming removed 3 bases from V and 0 bases from J, with 9 bases in between. The CDR3 totals 15 residues. Looked up from germline, CDR1 is SGHAT and CDR2 is FQNNGV.